The TCR beta chain described here comes from a study of T cell responses to AZD1222 COVID-19 vaccine. Study-level results: Most donors were white British and more were female, and clonal diversity was possibly underestimated.

Only in-frame clones appear in the TCRdb table, and some are missing; sequencing was by immunoSEQ multiplex PCR. The table includes approximately 82,000 clones, approximately 91% detected once. As to this clone: Antigen: not known.

The clonotype originates from an adult in good health. The specimen comprised peripheral blood, sampled on day 0 of AZD1222 vaccination.

For the CDR3, the DNA is TGTGCCAGCAGTTCCCCGGGAGGCTCCAACACTGAAGCTTTCTTT. Protein product: CASSSPGGSNTEAFF. This sequence joins TRBV28 and TRBJ1-1; D unclear. Germline lookup yields CDR1 MDHEN and CDR2 SYDVKM. Trimming stripped 4 bases from V and 2 bases from J, with 14 bases between. The CDR3 extends over 15 amino acids.